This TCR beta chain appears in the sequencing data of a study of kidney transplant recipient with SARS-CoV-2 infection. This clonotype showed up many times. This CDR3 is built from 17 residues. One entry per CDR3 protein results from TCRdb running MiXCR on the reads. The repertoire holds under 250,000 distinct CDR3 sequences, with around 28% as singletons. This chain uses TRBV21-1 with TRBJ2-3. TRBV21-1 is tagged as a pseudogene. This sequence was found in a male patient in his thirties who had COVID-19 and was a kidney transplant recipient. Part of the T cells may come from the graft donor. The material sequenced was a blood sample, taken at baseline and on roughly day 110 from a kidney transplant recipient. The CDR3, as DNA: TGTGCCAGCAGTTGTCAAGTAGCTACAGTCATGCAAGATACGCAGTATTTT. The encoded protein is CASSCQVATVMQDTQYF.